The present entry profiles one T cell receptor (beta chain) with its context. The data were obtained in a study of beta chain features in type 1 diabetes. J lost 7 bases, V lost 4 bases, and 7 bases had no gene match. This CDR3 contains 15 residues. In germline, CDR1 is SGHRS, CDR2 YFSETQ. Isolated RNA was reverse transcribed in full, so expressed TCRB transcripts were sequenced. TCRdb keeps only in-frame clones here, not all; method: immunoSEQ multiplex PCR. Here the sample spans just under 150,000 clones, less than 11% being singletons. This receptor was taken from a young man in good health. The specimen was naive CD4+ T cells from blood. The chain links TRBV5-1 to TRBJ1-4, with TRBD1 matching 10 bases. The CDR3 coding sequence is TGCGCCAGCAGCCCTACGACAGGGGGCGGTGAAAAACTGTTTTTT. Encoded protein: CASSPTTGGGEKLFF.